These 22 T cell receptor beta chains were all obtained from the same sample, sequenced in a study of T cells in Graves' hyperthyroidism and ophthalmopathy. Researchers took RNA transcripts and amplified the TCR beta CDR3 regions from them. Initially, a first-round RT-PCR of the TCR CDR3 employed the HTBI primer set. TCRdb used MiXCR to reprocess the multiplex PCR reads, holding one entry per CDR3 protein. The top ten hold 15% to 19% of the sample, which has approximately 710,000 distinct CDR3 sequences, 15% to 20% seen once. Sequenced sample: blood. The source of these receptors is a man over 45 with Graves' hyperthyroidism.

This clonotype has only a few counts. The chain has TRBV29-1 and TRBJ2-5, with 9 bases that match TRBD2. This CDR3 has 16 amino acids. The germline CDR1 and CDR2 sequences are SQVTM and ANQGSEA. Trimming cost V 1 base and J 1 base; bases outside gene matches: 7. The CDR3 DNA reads TGCAGCGTTGAAGCGACTAGCGGAGACCCCCAAGAGACCCAGTACTTC. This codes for CSVEATSGDPQETQYF.

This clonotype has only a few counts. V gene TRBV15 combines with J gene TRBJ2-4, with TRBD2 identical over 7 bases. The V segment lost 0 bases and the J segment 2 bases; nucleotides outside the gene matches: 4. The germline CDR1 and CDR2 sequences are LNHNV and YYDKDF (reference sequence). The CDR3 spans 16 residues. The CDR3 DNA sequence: TGTGCCACCAGCAGAGATGGGGGGGGATCCAAAAACATTCAGTACTTC. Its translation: CATSRDGGGSKNIQYF.

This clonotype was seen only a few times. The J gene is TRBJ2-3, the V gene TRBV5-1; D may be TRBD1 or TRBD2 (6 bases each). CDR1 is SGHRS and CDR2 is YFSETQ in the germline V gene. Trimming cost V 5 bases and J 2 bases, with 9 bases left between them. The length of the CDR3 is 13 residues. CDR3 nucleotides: TGCGCCAGCAGAGGGGGGACCACAGATACGCAGTATTTT. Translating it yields CASRGGTTDTQYF. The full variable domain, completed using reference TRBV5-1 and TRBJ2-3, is KAGVTQTPRYLIKTRGQQVTLSCSPISGHRSVSWYQQTPGQGLQFLFEYFSETQRNKGNFPGRFSGRQFSNSRSEMNVSTLELGDSALYLCASRGGTTDTQYFGPGTRLTVL.

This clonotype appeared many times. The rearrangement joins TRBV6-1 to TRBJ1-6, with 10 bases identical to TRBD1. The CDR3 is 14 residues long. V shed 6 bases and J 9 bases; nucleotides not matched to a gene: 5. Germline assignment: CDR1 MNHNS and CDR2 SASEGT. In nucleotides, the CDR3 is TGTGCCAGCAGCCGACAGGGGGCAACTTCACCCCTCCACTTT. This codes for CASSRQGATSPLHF.

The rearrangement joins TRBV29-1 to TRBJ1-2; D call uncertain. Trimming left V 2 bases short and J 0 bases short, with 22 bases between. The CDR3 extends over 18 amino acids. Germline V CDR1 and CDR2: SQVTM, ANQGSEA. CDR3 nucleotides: TGCAGCGTTGAACGACCCCCCGGGCAGGCCCGAGCTAACTATGGCTACACCTTC. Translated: CSVERPPGQARANYGYTF. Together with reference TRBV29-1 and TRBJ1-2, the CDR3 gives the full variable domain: SAVISQKPSRDICQRGTSLTIQCQVDSQVTMMFWYRQQPGQSLTLIATANQGSEATYESGFVIDKFPISRPNLTFSTLTVSNMSPEDSSIYLCSVERPPGQARANYGYTFGSGTRLTVV.

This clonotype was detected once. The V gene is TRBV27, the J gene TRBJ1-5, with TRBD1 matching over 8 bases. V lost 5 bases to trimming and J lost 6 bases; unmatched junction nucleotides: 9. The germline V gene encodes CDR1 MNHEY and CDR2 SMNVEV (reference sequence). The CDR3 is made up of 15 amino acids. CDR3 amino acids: CASSLSDRESQPQHF. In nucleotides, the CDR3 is TGTGCCAGCAGTCTGTCGGACAGGGAGAGTCAGCCCCAGCATTTT.

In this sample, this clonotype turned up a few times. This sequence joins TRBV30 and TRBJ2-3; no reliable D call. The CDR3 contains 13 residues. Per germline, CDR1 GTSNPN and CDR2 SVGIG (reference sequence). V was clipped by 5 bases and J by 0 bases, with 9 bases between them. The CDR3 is CAWAPKSTDTQYF. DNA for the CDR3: TGTGCCTGGGCCCCGAAAAGCACAGATACGCAGTATTTT.

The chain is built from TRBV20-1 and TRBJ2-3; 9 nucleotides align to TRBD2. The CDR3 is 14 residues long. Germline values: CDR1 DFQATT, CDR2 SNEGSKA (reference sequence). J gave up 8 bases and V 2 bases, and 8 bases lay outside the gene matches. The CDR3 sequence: CSARLAGTIVTQYF. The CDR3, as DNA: TGCAGTGCTAGACTAGCGGGGACCATTGTTACGCAGTATTTT.

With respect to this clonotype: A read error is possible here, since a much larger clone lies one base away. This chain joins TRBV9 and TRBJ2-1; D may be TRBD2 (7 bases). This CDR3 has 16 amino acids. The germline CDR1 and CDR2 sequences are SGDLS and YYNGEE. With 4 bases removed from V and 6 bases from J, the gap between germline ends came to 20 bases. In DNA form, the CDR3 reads TGTGCCAGCAGCCCCCTCACTAGGGGGAGGGTCAATGAGCAGTTCTTC. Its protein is CASSPLTRGRVNEQFF.

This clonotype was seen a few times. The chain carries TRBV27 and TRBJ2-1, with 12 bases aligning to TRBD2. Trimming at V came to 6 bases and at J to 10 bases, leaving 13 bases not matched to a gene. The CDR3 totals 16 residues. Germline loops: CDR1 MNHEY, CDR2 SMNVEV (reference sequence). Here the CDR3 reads CASRSRLAGGPKEQFF. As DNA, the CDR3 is TGTGCCAGCAGATCCCGCCTAGCGGGAGGGCCAAAAGAGCAGTTCTTC.

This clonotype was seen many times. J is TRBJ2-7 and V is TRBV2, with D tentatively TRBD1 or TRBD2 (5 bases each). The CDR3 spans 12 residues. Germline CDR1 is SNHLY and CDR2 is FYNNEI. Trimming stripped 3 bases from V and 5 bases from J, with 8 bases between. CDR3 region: CASSDWGNEQYF. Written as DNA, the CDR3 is TGTGCCAGCAGTGACTGGGGGAACGAGCAGTACTTC. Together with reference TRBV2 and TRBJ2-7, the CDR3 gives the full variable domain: EPEVTQTPSHQVTQMGQEVILRCVPISNHLYFYWYRQILGQKVEFLVSFYNNEISEKSEIFDDQFSVERPDGSNFTLKIRSTKLEDSAMYFCASSDWGNEQYFGPGTRLTVT.

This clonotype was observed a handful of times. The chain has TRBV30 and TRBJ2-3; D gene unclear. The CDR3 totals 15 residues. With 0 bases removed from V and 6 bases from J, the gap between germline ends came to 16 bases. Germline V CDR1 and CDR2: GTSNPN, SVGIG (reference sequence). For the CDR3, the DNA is TGTGCCTGGAGTGTAATTTGGTACCCGGTTGATACGCAGTATTTT. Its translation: CAWSVIWYPVDTQYF.

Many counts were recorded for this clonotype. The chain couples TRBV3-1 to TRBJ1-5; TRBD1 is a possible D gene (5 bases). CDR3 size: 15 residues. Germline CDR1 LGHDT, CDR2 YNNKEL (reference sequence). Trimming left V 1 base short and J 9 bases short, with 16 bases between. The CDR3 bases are TGTGCCAGCAGCCAAGGCAGCCGGAATGGGGCGCCCCAGCATTTT. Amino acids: CASSQGSRNGAPQHF.

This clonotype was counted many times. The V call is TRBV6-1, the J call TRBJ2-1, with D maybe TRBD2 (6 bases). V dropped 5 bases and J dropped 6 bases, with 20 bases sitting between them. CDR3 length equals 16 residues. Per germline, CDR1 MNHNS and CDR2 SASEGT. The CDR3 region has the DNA TGTGCCAGCAGTCAACCCGGGACTTGGGGTGGCAATGAGCAGTTCTTC. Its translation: CASSQPGTWGGNEQFF.

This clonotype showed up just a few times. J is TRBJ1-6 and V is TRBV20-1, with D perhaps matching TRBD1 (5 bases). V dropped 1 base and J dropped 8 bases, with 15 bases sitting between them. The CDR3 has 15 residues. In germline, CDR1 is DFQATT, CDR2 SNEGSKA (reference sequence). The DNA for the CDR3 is TGCAGTGCTAGAGCCATCTTTAGGGGCCATTCACCCCTCCACTTT. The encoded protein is CSARAIFRGHSPLHF.

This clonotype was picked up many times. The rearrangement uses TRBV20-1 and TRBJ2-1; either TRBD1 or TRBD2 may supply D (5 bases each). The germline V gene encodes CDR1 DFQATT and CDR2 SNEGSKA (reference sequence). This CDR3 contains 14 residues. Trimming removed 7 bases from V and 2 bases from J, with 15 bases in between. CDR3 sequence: CSGNRDAAYNEQFF. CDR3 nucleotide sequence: TGCAGTGGAAACCGGGACGCAGCCTACAATGAGCAGTTCTTC.

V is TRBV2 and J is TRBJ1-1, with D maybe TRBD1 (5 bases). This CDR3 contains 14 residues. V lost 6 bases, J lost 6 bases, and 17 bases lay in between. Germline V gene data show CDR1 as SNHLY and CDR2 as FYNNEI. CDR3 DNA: TGTGCCAGCAGGGGGTTCGCGGGGGGGGCTGAAGCTTTCTTT. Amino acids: CASRGFAGGAEAFF.

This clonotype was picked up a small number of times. DNA of the CDR3: TGTGCCAGCAGCCAAGATGGGTATGAGAACACCGGGGAGCTGTTTTTT. As protein: CASSQDGYENTGELFF. The V gene is TRBV4-2, the J gene TRBJ2-2; D gene unclear. This CDR3 region has 16 residues. Germline CDR1 LGHNA, CDR2 YNFKEQ. V was cut by 0 bases and J by 1 base, with 9 bases left in between.

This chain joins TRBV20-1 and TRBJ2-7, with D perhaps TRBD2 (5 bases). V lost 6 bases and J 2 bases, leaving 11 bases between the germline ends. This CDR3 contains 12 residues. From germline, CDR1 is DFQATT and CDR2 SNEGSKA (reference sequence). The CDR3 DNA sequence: TGCAGTGCCCGCACTAGGGCCTACGAGCAGTACTTC. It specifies CSARTRAYEQYF.

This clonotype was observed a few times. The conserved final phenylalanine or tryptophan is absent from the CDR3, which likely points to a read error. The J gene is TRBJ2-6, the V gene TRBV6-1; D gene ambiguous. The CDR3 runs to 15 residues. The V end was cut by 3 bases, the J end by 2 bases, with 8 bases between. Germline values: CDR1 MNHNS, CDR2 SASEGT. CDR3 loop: CASSEISAGANVLTS. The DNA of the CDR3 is TGTGCCAGCAGTGAGATCTCGGCTGGGGCCAACGTCCTGACTTCC.

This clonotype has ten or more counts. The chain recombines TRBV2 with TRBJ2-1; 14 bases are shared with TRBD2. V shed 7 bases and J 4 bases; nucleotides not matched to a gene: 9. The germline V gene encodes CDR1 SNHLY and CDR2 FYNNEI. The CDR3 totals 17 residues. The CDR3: CASIPGTSGRGYNEQFF. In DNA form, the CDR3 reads TGTGCCAGCATTCCCGGGACTAGCGGGAGAGGTTACAATGAGCAGTTCTTC.

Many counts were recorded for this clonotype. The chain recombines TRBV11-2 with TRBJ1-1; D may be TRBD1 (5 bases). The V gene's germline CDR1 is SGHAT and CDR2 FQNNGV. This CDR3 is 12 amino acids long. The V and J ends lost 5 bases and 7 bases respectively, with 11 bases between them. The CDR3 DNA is TGTGCCAGCAGCCAGGGCCCGCATGAAGCTTTCTTT. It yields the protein CASSQGPHEAFF.